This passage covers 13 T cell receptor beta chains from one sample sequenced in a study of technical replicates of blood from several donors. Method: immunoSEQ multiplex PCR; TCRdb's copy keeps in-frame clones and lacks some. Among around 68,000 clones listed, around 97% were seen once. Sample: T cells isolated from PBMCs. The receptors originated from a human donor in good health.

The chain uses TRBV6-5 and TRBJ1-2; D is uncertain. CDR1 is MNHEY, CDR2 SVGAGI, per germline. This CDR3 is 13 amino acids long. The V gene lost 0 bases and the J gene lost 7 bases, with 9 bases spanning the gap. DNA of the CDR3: TGTGCCAGCAGTTACTCGAACGGGGTTGGCTACACCTTC. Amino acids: CASSYSNGVGYTF.

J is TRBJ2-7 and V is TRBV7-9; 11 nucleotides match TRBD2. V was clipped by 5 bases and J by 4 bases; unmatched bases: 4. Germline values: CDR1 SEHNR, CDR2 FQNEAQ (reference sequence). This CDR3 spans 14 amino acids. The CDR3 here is CASSEGTSGYEQYF. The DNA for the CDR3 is TGTGCCAGCAGCGAGGGGACTAGCGGTTACGAGCAGTACTTC. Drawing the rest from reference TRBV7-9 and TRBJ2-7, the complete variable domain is DTGVSQNPRHKITKRGQNVTFRCDPISEHNRLYWYRQTLGQGPEFLTYFQNEAQLEKSRLLSDRFSAERPKGSFSTLEIQRTEQGDSAMYLCASSEGTSGYEQYFGPGTRLTVT.

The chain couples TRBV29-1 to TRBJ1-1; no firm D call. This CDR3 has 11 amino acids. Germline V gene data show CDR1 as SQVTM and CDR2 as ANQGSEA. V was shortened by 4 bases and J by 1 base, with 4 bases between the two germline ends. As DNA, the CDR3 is TGCAGCGTTGGACAGAACACTGAAGCTTTCTTT. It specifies CSVGQNTEAFF.

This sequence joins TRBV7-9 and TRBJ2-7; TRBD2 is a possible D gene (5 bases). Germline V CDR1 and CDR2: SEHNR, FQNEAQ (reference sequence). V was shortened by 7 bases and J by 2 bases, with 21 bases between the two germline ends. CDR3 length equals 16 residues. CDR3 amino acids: CASIPSEQGGPYEQYF. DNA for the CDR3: TGTGCCAGCATCCCCTCGGAACAAGGAGGACCCTACGAGCAGTACTTC.

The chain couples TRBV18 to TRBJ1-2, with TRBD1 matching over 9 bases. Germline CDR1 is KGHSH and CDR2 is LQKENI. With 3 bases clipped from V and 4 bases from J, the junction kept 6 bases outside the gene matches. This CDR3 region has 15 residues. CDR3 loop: CASSPYRGRPYGYTF. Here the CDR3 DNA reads TGTGCCAGCTCACCCTACAGGGGGCGCCCCTATGGCTACACCTTC.

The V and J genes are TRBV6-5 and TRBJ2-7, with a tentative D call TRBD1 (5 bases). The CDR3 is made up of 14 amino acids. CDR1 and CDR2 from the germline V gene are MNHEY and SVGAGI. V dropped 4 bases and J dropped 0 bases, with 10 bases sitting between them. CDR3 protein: CASSLGVPSYEQYF. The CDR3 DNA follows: TGTGCCAGCAGTTTAGGGGTCCCCTCCTACGAGCAGTACTTC.

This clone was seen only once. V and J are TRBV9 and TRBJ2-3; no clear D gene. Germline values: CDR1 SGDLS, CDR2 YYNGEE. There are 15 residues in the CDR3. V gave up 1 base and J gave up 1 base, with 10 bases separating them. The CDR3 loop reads CASSVFSVGTDTQYF. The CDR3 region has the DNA TGTGCCAGCAGCGTATTCTCCGTAGGCACAGATACGCAGTATTTT.

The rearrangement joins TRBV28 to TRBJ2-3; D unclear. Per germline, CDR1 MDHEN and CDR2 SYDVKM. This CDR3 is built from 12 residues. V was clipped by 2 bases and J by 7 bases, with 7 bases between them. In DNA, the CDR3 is TGTGCCAGCAGTTTAGTTCGTCATACGCAGTATTTT. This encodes CASSLVRHTQYF.

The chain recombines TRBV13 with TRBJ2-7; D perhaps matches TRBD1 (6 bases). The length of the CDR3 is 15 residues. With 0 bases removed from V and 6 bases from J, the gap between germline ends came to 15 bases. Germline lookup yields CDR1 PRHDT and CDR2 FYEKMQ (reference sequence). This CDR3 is CASSLGVVRGTEQYF. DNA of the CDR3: TGTGCCAGCAGCTTAGGTGTTGTCAGGGGAACCGAGCAGTACTTC.

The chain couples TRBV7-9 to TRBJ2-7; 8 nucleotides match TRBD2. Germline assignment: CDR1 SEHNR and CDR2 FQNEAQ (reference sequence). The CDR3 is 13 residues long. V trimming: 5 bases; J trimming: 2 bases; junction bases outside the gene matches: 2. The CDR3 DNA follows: TGTGCCAGCAGCGCGGGACTAGCCTACGAGCAGTACTTC. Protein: CASSAGLAYEQYF.

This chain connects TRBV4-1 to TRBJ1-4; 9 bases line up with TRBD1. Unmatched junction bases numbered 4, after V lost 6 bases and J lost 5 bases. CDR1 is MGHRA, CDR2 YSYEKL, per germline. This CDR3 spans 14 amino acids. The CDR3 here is CASRTTGGNEKLFF. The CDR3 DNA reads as TGCGCCAGCAGGACGACAGGGGGAAATGAAAAACTGTTTTTT.

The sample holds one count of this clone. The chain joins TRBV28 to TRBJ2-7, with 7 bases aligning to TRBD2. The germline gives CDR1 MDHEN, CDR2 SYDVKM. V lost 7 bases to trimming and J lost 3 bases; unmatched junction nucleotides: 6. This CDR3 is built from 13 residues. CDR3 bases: TGTGCCAGCACCCTGGGGGGGGGCTACGAGCAGTACTTC. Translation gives CASTLGGGYEQYF.

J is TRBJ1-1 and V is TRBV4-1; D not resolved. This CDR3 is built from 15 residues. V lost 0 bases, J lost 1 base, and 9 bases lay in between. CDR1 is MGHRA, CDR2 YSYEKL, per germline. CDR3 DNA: TGCGCCAGCAGCCAAGAAGGAGGGAAGAACACTGAAGCTTTCTTT. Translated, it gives CASSQEGGKNTEAFF.